The 32 T cell receptor beta chains below come from one sample, sequenced in a study of blood T cell repertoires in COVID-19. The protocol was immunoSEQ multiplex PCR, while the TCRdb copy is restricted to in-frame clones and leaves out a portion. Of more than 250,000 clones listed, approximately 85% are singletons. Sample: PBMCs or T cells enriched from blood (not recorded which). The receptor source for this set is a man in his thirties or forties who had recovered from COVID-19.

This chain links TRBV28 with TRBJ1-3; D is uncertain. V lost 6 bases and J lost 0, with 9 bases in between. Germline loops: CDR1 MDHEN, CDR2 SYDVKM. The CDR3 length is 14 residues. The DNA of the CDR3 is TGTGCCAGCAGAAATAGTAACTCTGGAAACACCATATATTTT. Amino acids: CASRNSNSGNTIYF.

The chain couples TRBV30 to TRBJ1-2; D not resolved. Per germline, CDR1 GTSNPN and CDR2 SVGIG (reference sequence). V was trimmed by 0 bases and J by 8 bases, leaving 10 bases between them. The CDR3 totals 12 residues. The CDR3 nucleotides are TGTGCCTGGAGTGTGGGTGGAGGCGGCTACACCTTC. Its translation is CAWSVGGGGYTF.

V usage is TRBV27 and J usage is TRBJ1-5; 7 bases fit TRBD1. The trim removed 1 base at V and 6 bases at J, leaving 3 bases unmatched. Germline-derived CDR1 and CDR2 are MNHEY and SMNVEV (reference sequence). This CDR3 contains 14 residues. The CDR3 DNA follows: TGTGCCAGCAGTTTATACGACAGGGCTCAGCCCCAGCATTTT. As protein: CASSLYDRAQPQHF.

V gene TRBV7-9 combines with J gene TRBJ2-4, with 9 positions matching TRBD1. Germline CDR1 is SEHNR and CDR2 is FQNEAQ (reference sequence). J lost 1 base, V lost 4 bases, and 14 bases had no gene match. The CDR3 is 19 amino acids. Here the CDR3 DNA reads TGTGCCAGCAGCTCCTGGACAGGGGCCCCGCGACTGGCCAAAAACATTCAGTACTTC. Its translation is CASSSWTGAPRLAKNIQYF. The entire variable domain, with the rest obtained from reference TRBV7-9 and TRBJ2-4, is as follows: DTGVSQNPRHKITKRGQNVTFRCDPISEHNRLYWYRQTLGQGPEFLTYFQNEAQLEKSRLLSDRFSAERPKGSFSTLEIQRTEQGDSAMYLCASSSWTGAPRLAKNIQYFGAGTRLSVL.

V gene TRBV12-3 or TRBV12-4 combines with J gene TRBJ1-1; unclear D gene. This CDR3 is built from 13 residues. Between the trimmed V and J ends, which lost 7 bases and 1 base, there was a span of 10 bases. CDR3 bases: TGTGCCAGCACCCTCTCTAAGAACACTGAAGCTTTCTTT. Encoded protein: CASTLSKNTEAFF.

The rearrangement uses TRBV28 and TRBJ1-5; TRBD1 might be the D (5 bases). V was clipped by 7 bases and J by 2 bases, with 15 bases between them. The CDR3 runs 15 residues. CDR1 and CDR2 from the germline V gene are MDHEN and SYDVKM. CDR3 sequence: CASNLGVTRNQPQHF. The CDR3 DNA sequence: TGTGCCAGCAACCTAGGGGTGACCCGCAATCAGCCCCAGCATTTT.

For this clone: Different DNA sequences within this sample yield the same CDR3. The rearrangement uses TRBV9 and TRBJ1-3, with 9 positions matching TRBD1. The V segment lost 1 base and the J segment 2 bases; nucleotides outside the gene matches: 1. Germline V gene lookup returns CDR1 SGDLS and CDR2 YYNGEE. The CDR3 consists of 15 residues. This chain's CDR3 is CASSVRTGAGNTIYF. The CDR3 DNA reads as TGTGCCAGCAGCGTAAGGACAGGGGCTGGAAACACCATATATTTT.

For the CDR3, the DNA is TGTGCCAGTAAGGTAGGGCAGAAGCGGAACTATGGCTACACCTTC. Translating it yields CASKVGQKRNYGYTF. The V gene is TRBV19, the J gene TRBJ1-2; D remains ambiguous. Germline V CDR1 and CDR2: LNHDA, SQIVND (reference sequence). Deletions cut 7 bases from V and 2 bases from J, with 17 bases between. The CDR3 has 15 amino acids.

The rearrangement links TRBV11-2 to TRBJ2-1; 7 bases map to TRBD2. J gave up 13 bases and V 0 bases, and 6 bases lay outside the gene matches. Germline V lookup: CDR1 SGHAT, CDR2 FQNNGV. CDR3 size: 13 residues. The CDR3 loop is CASSLEVLAAQFF. The CDR3, as DNA: TGTGCCAGCAGCTTAGAAGTCCTAGCGGCTCAGTTCTTC.

The J gene is TRBJ2-5, the V gene TRBV18; 8 bases map to TRBD1. Germline loops: CDR1 KGHSH, CDR2 LQKENI. J gave up 7 bases and V 5 bases, and 9 bases lay outside the gene matches. This CDR3 contains 14 residues. In DNA, the CDR3 is TGTGCCAGCTCATCGGGACAGGTGGGAGGGACCCAGTACTTC. Translating gives CASSSGQVGGTQYF.

The CDR3 DNA reads TGTGCCAGCAGCGTAGAGACAGGGTGGGATAATGAAAAACTGTTTTTT. Amino acids: CASSVETGWDNEKLFF. The chain carries TRBV9 and TRBJ1-4; 7 bases are shared with TRBD1. CDR3 size: 16 residues. V shed 0 bases and J 4 bases; nucleotides not matched to a gene: 6. In germline, CDR1 is SGDLS, CDR2 YYNGEE.

The sample holds a few counts of this clone. The genes are TRBV27 and TRBJ2-4; D gene unclear. The CDR3 is made up of 12 amino acids. Trimming removed 7 bases from V and 6 bases from J, with 10 bases in between. CDR1 is MNHEY, CDR2 SMNVEV, per germline (reference sequence). CDR3 bases: TGTGCCAGCATCTCGGCAGGAAACATTCAGTACTTC. This encodes CASISAGNIQYF.

This clone has only one observation. The chain employs TRBV27 and TRBJ2-1, with a possible D match to TRBD2 (6 bases). CDR1 and CDR2 (germline): MNHEY, SMNVEV (reference sequence). The CDR3 runs 15 residues. The V end lost 6 bases, the J end lost 8 bases, and 20 bases lay between the germline ends. CDR3 region: CASSHLEGRPYEQFF. The DNA for the CDR3 is TGTGCCAGCAGCCACCTTGAGGGGAGGCCCTATGAGCAGTTCTTC.

The chain recombines TRBV13 with TRBJ2-2; D perhaps matches TRBD2 (6 bases). The V gene's germline CDR1 is PRHDT and CDR2 FYEKMQ (reference sequence). The CDR3 totals 14 residues. V was cut by 6 bases and J by 5 bases, with 13 bases left in between. CDR3 bases: TGTGCCAGCAGTGAGACGGCGGGGACCGGGGAGCTGTTTTTT. Its translation: CASSETAGTGELFF.

The rearrangement uses TRBV21-1 and TRBJ2-2; the D call in the table, TRBD2, was not verified against the DNA. TRBV21-1 is reported as a pseudogene. The CDR3 is 16 residues long. The CDR3 protein is CASSIHPRGGTGELFF. The DNA of the CDR3 is TGTGCCAGCAGCATCCACCCGAGAGGTGGCACCGGGGAGCTGTTTTTT.

The chain links TRBV30 to TRBJ2-7; 9 positions match TRBD1. This CDR3 comprises 13 residues. The J segment lost 2 bases and the V segment lost 8 bases, leaving 7 bases of the junction unmatched. The germline V gene encodes CDR1 GTSNPN and CDR2 SVGIG (reference sequence). The CDR3 sequence is CAQTGTGPYEQYF. In DNA form, the CDR3 reads TGTGCCCAAACCGGGACAGGGCCCTACGAGCAGTACTTC.

This chain uses TRBV11-2 with TRBJ2-7; D remains unclear. The CDR3 has 13 residues. V dropped 2 bases and J dropped 3 bases, with 8 bases sitting between them. Looked up from germline, CDR1 is SGHAT and CDR2 is FQNNGV. CDR3 amino acids: CASSLSANYEQYF. The CDR3 DNA sequence: TGTGCCAGCAGCTTAAGCGCTAACTACGAGCAGTACTTC. Based on the CDR3 plus reference TRBV11-2 and TRBJ2-7, the full variable domain is EAGVAQSPRYKIIEKRQSVAFWCNPISGHATLYWYQQILGQGPKLLIQFQNNGVVDDSQLPKDRFSAERLKGVDSTLKIQPAKLEDSAVYLCASSLSANYEQYFGPGTRLTVT.

The chain couples TRBV19 to TRBJ1-5; 8 nucleotides align to TRBD1. Germline V CDR1 and CDR2: LNHDA, SQIVND (reference sequence). This CDR3 region has 15 residues. J was trimmed by 4 bases and V by 2 bases; bases with no gene match: 4. For the CDR3, the DNA is TGTGCCAGTAGTATATACAGGGGGTGGAATCAGCCCCAGCATTTT. Protein sequence: CASSIYRGWNQPQHF.

V and J are TRBV7-2 and TRBJ2-3; D possibly corresponds to TRBD1 (6 bases). With 4 bases removed from V and 0 bases from J, the gap between germline ends came to 11 bases. The CDR3 runs 15 residues. The germline CDR1 and CDR2 sequences are SGHTA and FQGNSA. The CDR3 here is CASSSFRGSTDTQYF. The CDR3 nucleotides are TGTGCCAGCAGCTCGTTCAGGGGCAGCACAGATACGCAGTATTTT.

J is TRBJ2-1 and V is TRBV7-6, with 8 bases identical to TRBD2. The length of the CDR3 is 15 residues. V dropped 2 bases and J dropped 6; count of bases not matched to a gene: 6. CDR1 is SGHVS, CDR2 FNYEAQ, per germline. DNA of the CDR3: TGTGCCAGCAGCTTACTCGGGACTAGGAGCAATGAGCAGTTCTTC. It translates to CASSLLGTRSNEQFF. The whole variable domain, remainder taken from reference TRBV7-6 and TRBJ2-1, is GAGVSQSPRYKVTKRGQDVALRCDPISGHVSLYWYRQALGQGPEFLTYFNYEAQQDKSGLPNDRFSAERPEGSISTLTIQRTEQRDSAMYRCASSLLGTRSNEQFFGPGTRLTVL.

The rearrangement joins TRBV5-6 to TRBJ1-1, with D maybe TRBD1 (5 bases). The CDR3 contains 15 residues. Trimming removed 4 bases from V and 3 bases from J, with 16 bases in between. Per the germline V gene, CDR1 is SGHDT and CDR2 is YYEEEE. Here the CDR3 DNA reads TGTGCCAGCAGCCGGTACCAGGGTAGTTACACTGAAGCTTTCTTT. This encodes CASSRYQGSYTEAFF.

The chain links TRBV7-2 to TRBJ2-7, with TRBD1 matching over 9 bases. V lost 3 bases, J lost 5 bases, and 14 bases stayed unmatched. Germline loops: CDR1 SGHTA, CDR2 FQGNSA. This CDR3 has 17 amino acids. CDR3 region: CASSFPNGTGLRDEQYF. The CDR3 DNA reads TGTGCCAGCAGCTTTCCGAACGGGACAGGGTTAAGAGACGAGCAGTACTTC.

This sequence joins TRBV6-6 and TRBJ1-1; tentative D call: TRBD1 (6 bases). Germline assignment: CDR1 MNHNY and CDR2 SVGAGI (reference sequence). Deletions cut 5 bases from V and 4 bases from J, with 17 bases between. The CDR3 runs 15 residues. The CDR3 reads CASSKSGVVVTEAFF. The CDR3 DNA follows: TGTGCCAGCAGTAAATCAGGGGTGGTAGTCACTGAAGCTTTCTTT.

This chain uses TRBV6-5 with TRBJ1-2; the match to TRBD1 covers 7 bases. V dropped 0 bases and J dropped 7; count of bases not matched to a gene: 5. The CDR3 consists of 14 residues. Germline CDR1 and CDR2: MNHEY and SVGAGI. As DNA, the CDR3 is TGTGCCAGCAGTTACTCGGAGGGGGCCTCTGGCTACACCTTC. Translating gives CASSYSEGASGYTF.

The chain recombines TRBV18 with TRBJ1-1; D might be TRBD1 (6 bases). This CDR3 contains 14 residues. Germline CDR1 reads KGHSH; CDR2 reads LQKENI. The V end lost 3 bases, the J end lost 4 bases, and 12 bases lay between the germline ends. The CDR3 bases are TGTGCCAGCTCACCGGGGGGCGGGGGCACTGAAGCTTTCTTT. Its translation is CASSPGGGGTEAFF.

This clone was seen only once. The genes are TRBV9 and TRBJ2-3; 7 positions agree with TRBD2. J gave up 2 bases and V 4 bases, and 4 bases lay outside the gene matches. The CDR3 runs to 14 residues. The V gene's germline CDR1 is SGDLS and CDR2 YYNGEE. CDR3 bases: TGTGCCAGCAGCAAGAGCGGGGCCACAGATACGCAGTATTTT. It translates to CASSKSGATDTQYF.

The J gene is TRBJ1-2, the V gene TRBV5-5; D is unclear. The CDR3 is 13 amino acids. In germline, CDR1 is SGHKS, CDR2 YYEKEE (reference sequence). Trimming removed 2 bases from V and 8 bases from J, with 13 bases in between. The CDR3 spells CASSFTGEQGYTF. Here the CDR3 DNA reads TGTGCCAGCAGCTTCACCGGGGAACAAGGCTACACCTTC.

J is TRBJ1-4 and V is TRBV4-3; D gene unclear. V lost 4 bases, J lost 7 bases, and 19 bases lay in between. This CDR3 spans 16 amino acids. Germline V gene data show CDR1 as LGHNA and CDR2 as YSLEER. The CDR3 DNA follows: TGCGCCAGCAGCCCCGGGGAAAGGTCGGGTAGTGAAAAACTGTTTTTT. Amino acid sequence: CASSPGERSGSEKLFF.

This chain joins TRBV2 and TRBJ2-5, with 7 positions matching TRBD1. There are 16 residues in the CDR3. From germline, CDR1 is SNHLY and CDR2 FYNNEI. V dropped 3 bases and J dropped 3; count of bases not matched to a gene: 10. CDR3 bases: TGTGCCAGCAGTGATTGGCAGGGGGACCAAAAAGAGACCCAGTACTTC. This sequence encodes CASSDWQGDQKETQYF.

The rearrangement joins TRBV5-3 to TRBJ1-2; possibly TRBD1 for D (6 bases). TRBV5-3 is flagged as an ORF with uncertain function. This CDR3 comprises 14 residues. V gave up 3 bases and J gave up 6 bases, with 15 bases separating them. CDR3 DNA sequence: TGTGCCAGAAGCTCCGCGGACGACAGGAATGGCTACACCTTC. This codes for CARSSADDRNGYTF.

The chain links TRBV2 to TRBJ1-2; maybe TRBD1 (5 bases). Germline assignment: CDR1 SNHLY and CDR2 FYNNEI. There are 15 residues in the CDR3. V was cut by 2 bases and J by 4 bases, with 14 bases left in between. The CDR3 loop is CASSERRGDLYGYTF. In DNA form, the CDR3 reads TGTGCCAGCAGTGAACGTCGGGGGGACCTCTATGGCTACACCTTC.

This clone has a single count. The chain combines TRBV5-5 with TRBJ1-2; 9 bases fit TRBD1. Germline trimming cut 4 bases from V and 4 bases from J; bases unmatched to any gene: 14. The CDR3 runs 17 residues. Germline V CDR1 and CDR2: SGHKS, YYEKEE (reference sequence). CDR3 nucleotides: TGTGCCAGCAGCCGCAACCTCCGGGACAGGGAAACCTATGGCTACACCTTC. This sequence encodes CASSRNLRDRETYGYTF.